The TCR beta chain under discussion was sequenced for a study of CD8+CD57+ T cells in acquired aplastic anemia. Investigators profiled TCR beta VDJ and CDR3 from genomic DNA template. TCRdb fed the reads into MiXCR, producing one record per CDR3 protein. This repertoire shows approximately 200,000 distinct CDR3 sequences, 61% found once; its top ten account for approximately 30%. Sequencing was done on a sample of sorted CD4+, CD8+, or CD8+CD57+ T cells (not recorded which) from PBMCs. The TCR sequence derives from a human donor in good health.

In nucleotides, the CDR3 is TGTGCCAGCAGCTTTCCCGGGACAGGGGTCAACGAAAAACTGTTTTTT. Its translation: CASSFPGTGVNEKLFF. The chain is built from TRBV7-9 and TRBJ1-4; 10 nucleotides align to TRBD1. The J segment lost 8 bases and the V segment lost 3 bases, leaving 9 bases of the junction unmatched. From germline, CDR1 is SEHNR and CDR2 FQNEAQ (reference sequence). The CDR3 has 16 residues.